The next 28 T cell receptor beta chains were all read from a single sample in a study of cytomegalovirus exposure and HLA in healthy donors. The protocol was immunoSEQ multiplex PCR, while the TCRdb copy is restricted to in-frame clones and leaves out a portion. Of about 360,000 clones listed, 86% are singletons. The sequenced sample consisted of PBMCs. These receptors were taken from a woman in her late teens or twenties in good health and CMV-seronegative.

The chain has TRBV5-1 and TRBJ2-1; D ambiguous. Looked up from germline, CDR1 is SGHRS and CDR2 is YFSETQ. Deletions cut 0 bases from V and 2 bases from J, with 12 bases between. This CDR3 region has 16 residues. CDR3 protein: CASSLGWQATYNEQFF. The DNA for the CDR3 is TGCGCCAGCAGCTTGGGGTGGCAGGCAACCTACAATGAGCAGTTCTTC.

Many counts were recorded for this clone. V gene TRBV7-3 combines with J gene TRBJ1-1; D not certain. From germline, CDR1 is SGHTA and CDR2 FQGTGA. V lost 6 bases to trimming and J lost 0 bases, with 8 bases between them. This CDR3 has 13 residues. CDR3 in DNA: TGTGCCAGCAGTTACACAGTGAACACTGAAGCTTTCTTT. It yields the protein CASSYTVNTEAFF.

The sample holds one count of this clone. The chain has TRBV19 and TRBJ2-7, with 8 nucleotides matching TRBD2. This CDR3 is built from 14 residues. J was trimmed by 4 bases and V by 2 bases; bases with no gene match: 4. Germline V gene data show CDR1 as LNHDA and CDR2 as SQIVND (reference sequence). The CDR3 sequence is CASSIQAGAYEQYF. The CDR3 coding sequence is TGTGCCAGTAGTATACAAGCGGGAGCTTACGAGCAGTACTTC.

The genes are TRBV2 and TRBJ2-7; weak D call: TRBD1 (5 bases). Germline CDR1 reads SNHLY; CDR2 reads FYNNEI. V lost 3 bases and J lost 2, with 17 bases in between. CDR3 length equals 16 residues. CDR3 sequence: CASSEGPYLLAYEQYF. In nucleotides, the CDR3 is TGTGCCAGCAGTGAGGGGCCTTACCTTTTGGCCTACGAGCAGTACTTC.

Details on this clone: Different DNA sequences within this sample yield the same CDR3. This chain links TRBV7-9 with TRBJ2-7, with D unresolved. The CDR3 covers 12 residues. The germline V gene encodes CDR1 SEHNR and CDR2 FQNEAQ (reference sequence). The ends were cut back, 1 base at V and 1 base at J, with 2 bases in the middle. CDR3 DNA: TGTGCCAGCAGCTTAGTATCCTACGAGCAGTACTTC. It yields the protein CASSLVSYEQYF.

CDR3 amino acids: CASSYSRLAATDTQYF. The CDR3 DNA follows: TGTGCCAGCAGTTACTCGAGGCTAGCCGCCACAGATACGCAGTATTTT. The J gene is TRBJ2-3, the V gene TRBV6-5, with D possibly matching TRBD2 (5 bases). Germline CDR1 is MNHEY and CDR2 is SVGAGI. The ends were cut back, 0 bases at V and 2 bases at J, with 12 bases in the middle. This CDR3 is 16 amino acids long.

The chain has TRBV2 and TRBJ1-4; D is uncertain. The V and J ends lost 7 bases and 4 bases respectively, with 16 bases between them. There are 15 residues in the CDR3. CDR1 is SNHLY and CDR2 is FYNNEI in the germline V gene. CDR3 sequence (DNA): TGTGCCAGCACGGGTCGGGGAGGGATTAATGAAAAACTGTTTTTT. This gives the protein CASTGRGGINEKLFF.

The chain is built from TRBV19 and TRBJ2-7; possibly TRBD1 for D (7 bases). The CDR3 has 19 amino acids. Looked up from germline, CDR1 is LNHDA and CDR2 is SQIVND (reference sequence). Trimming left V 6 bases short and J 3 bases short, with 30 bases between. This CDR3 is CASRTPPNPPRDSSYEQYF. CDR3 DNA sequence: TGTGCCAGTAGGACTCCGCCTAACCCCCCGCGGGACAGCAGCTACGAGCAGTACTTC.

This chain uses TRBV27 with TRBJ2-7, with TRBD1 matching 10 bases. Germline V gene sequence: CDR1 MNHEY, CDR2 SMNVEV (reference sequence). The CDR3 length is 14 residues. Trimming at V came to 6 bases and at J to 4 bases, leaving 6 bases not matched to a gene. The CDR3 bases are TGTGCCAGCAGCACCGGGACAGGGGTATACGAGCAGTACTTC. This encodes CASSTGTGVYEQYF.

This clone occurred a few times. The chain carries TRBV5-1 and TRBJ1-2; D is possibly TRBD1 (5 bases). The CDR3 extends over 14 amino acids. CDR1 and CDR2 (germline): SGHRS, YFSETQ. The V gene lost 4 bases and the J gene lost 6 bases, with 16 bases spanning the gap. This CDR3 is CASSRGSLTDGYTF. The CDR3 coding sequence is TGCGCCAGCAGCCGCGGCTCATTGACAGATGGCTACACCTTC.

The gene calls are TRBV5-5 and TRBJ1-2, with D hard to call. Germline CDR1 SGHKS, CDR2 YYEKEE (reference sequence). The CDR3 is 14 residues long. With 0 bases removed from V and 0 bases from J, the gap between germline ends came to 6 bases. The CDR3 coding sequence is TGTGCCAGCAGCTTGGCCCCCGCTAACTATGGCTACACCTTC. This encodes CASSLAPANYGYTF.

The J gene is TRBJ1-5, the V gene TRBV18; a weak D match, TRBD1 (5 bases). Trimming stripped 6 bases from V and 7 bases from J, with 16 bases between. The CDR3 consists of 14 residues. Germline loops: CDR1 KGHSH, CDR2 LQKENI. CDR3 loop: CASSQGVTGQPQHF. CDR3 bases: TGTGCCAGCTCCCAAGGGGTGACCGGGCAGCCCCAGCATTTT. Looking up the rest from reference TRBV18 and TRBJ1-5 gives the full variable domain: NAGVMQNPRHLVRRRGQEARLRCSPMKGHSHVYWYRQLPEEGLKFMVYLQKENIIDESGMPKERFSAEFPKEGPSILRIQQVVRGDSAAYFCASSQGVTGQPQHFGDGTRLSIL.

The rearrangement links TRBV30 to TRBJ2-7, with 13 bases lining up with TRBD2. The CDR3 sequence is 14 residues long. The germline V gene has CDR1 GTSNPN and CDR2 SVGIG (reference sequence). V shed 1 base and J 5 bases; nucleotides not matched to a gene: 2. CDR3 coding DNA: TGTGCCTGGAGTGGGACTAGCGGGAGAAACGAGCAGTACTTC. Translated: CAWSGTSGRNEQYF.

The rearrangement uses TRBV30 and TRBJ1-4; D is possibly TRBD1 (6 bases). Germline lookup yields CDR1 GTSNPN and CDR2 SVGIG (reference sequence). The germline V and J ends were trimmed by 0 bases and 6 bases, with 23 bases remaining between them. The CDR3 sequence is 18 residues long. The CDR3 sequence: CAWSVRGTGTRRHEKLFF. CDR3 nucleotides: TGTGCCTGGAGTGTACGGGGAACCGGGACACGTCGGCATGAAAAACTGTTTTTT.

This clone has just one count. The chain couples TRBV27 to TRBJ2-7; maybe TRBD2 (6 bases). Trimming left V 2 bases short and J 0 bases short, with 14 bases between. The CDR3 sequence is 16 residues long. The germline V gene has CDR1 MNHEY and CDR2 SMNVEV (reference sequence). The CDR3 is CASSLGGTLSSYEQYF. CDR3 DNA sequence: TGTGCCAGCAGTTTAGGGGGGACCCTGAGCTCCTACGAGCAGTACTTC.

The chain links TRBV7-9 to TRBJ1-2, with a tentative D call TRBD1 (5 bases). This CDR3 comprises 17 residues. The V gene lost 2 bases and the J gene lost 3 bases, with 19 bases spanning the gap. The germline CDR1 and CDR2 sequences are SEHNR and FQNEAQ (reference sequence). DNA of the CDR3: TGTGCCAGCAGCTTATCCCACAAGGGAAAAGGGGACTATGGCTACACCTTC. This translates into CASSLSHKGKGDYGYTF.

The table lists this clone with a few counts. CDR3 region: CASSVGTGNQPQHF. The CDR3, as DNA: TGTGCCAGCAGCGTTGGGACAGGCAATCAGCCCCAGCATTTT. This chain joins TRBV9 and TRBJ1-5, with TRBD1 matching over 7 bases. The V segment lost 2 bases and the J segment 2 bases; nucleotides outside the gene matches: 1. CDR1 is SGDLS and CDR2 is YYNGEE in the germline V gene. CDR3 length: 14 residues.

V is TRBV7-9 and J is TRBJ2-3; possibly TRBD2 for D (5 bases). The V gene's germline CDR1 is SEHNR and CDR2 FQNEAQ (reference sequence). V was trimmed by 5 bases and J by 2 bases, leaving 11 bases between them. This CDR3 comprises 14 residues. CDR3 region: CASSLYGVTDTQYF. The CDR3 coding sequence is TGTGCCAGCAGCCTATACGGGGTCACAGATACGCAGTATTTT.

V gene TRBV7-9 combines with J gene TRBJ1-2; the D is unclear. Germline-derived CDR1 and CDR2 are SEHNR and FQNEAQ (reference sequence). V lost 1 base, J lost 4 bases, and 10 bases lay in between. CDR3 length: 14 amino acids. The CDR3 protein is CASSLGGGSYGYTF. CDR3 DNA: TGTGCCAGCAGCTTAGGCGGAGGTTCCTATGGCTACACCTTC.

This rearrangement joins TRBV6-5 to TRBJ1-4, with TRBD1 identical over 11 bases. Germline V lookup: CDR1 MNHEY, CDR2 SVGAGI. V lost 0 bases to trimming and J lost 10 bases; unmatched junction nucleotides: 7. This CDR3 region has 16 residues. Here the CDR3 reads CASSYSIGQGAGKLFF. In nucleotides, the CDR3 is TGTGCCAGCAGTTACTCGATTGGACAGGGGGCTGGAAAACTGTTTTTT.

The gene calls are TRBV28 and TRBJ2-1; D gene uncertain. This CDR3 comprises 14 residues. Trimming took 3 bases from V and 1 from J, leaving 7 bases between them. Germline V CDR1 and CDR2: MDHEN, SYDVKM. DNA for the CDR3: TGTGCCAGCAGTTTGAGCGTATCCTACAATGAGCAGTTCTTC. The encoded protein is CASSLSVSYNEQFF.

This clone was picked up a small number of times. The rearrangement links TRBV6-1 to TRBJ1-5, with D maybe TRBD1 (5 bases). The CDR3 runs 15 residues. Looked up from germline, CDR1 is MNHNS and CDR2 is SASEGT. The V end was cut by 1 base, the J end by 7 bases, with 14 bases between. The CDR3 loop is CASSEGQLMDQPQHF. The DNA for the CDR3 is TGTGCCAGCAGTGAAGGACAGCTAATGGACCAGCCCCAGCATTTT.

This clone was picked up one time. This rearrangement joins TRBV5-4 to TRBJ2-2; 7 nucleotides match TRBD1. The V gene's germline CDR1 is SGHNT and CDR2 YYREEE (reference sequence). Trimming cost V 4 bases and J 5 bases; bases outside gene matches: 8. The CDR3 sequence is 15 residues long. This chain's CDR3 is CASSMGQHWTGELFF. Written as DNA, the CDR3 is TGTGCCAGCAGCATGGGACAGCACTGGACCGGGGAGCTGTTTTTT.

The J gene is TRBJ1-6, the V gene TRBV10-2, with 8 positions matching TRBD1. Looked up from germline, CDR1 is WSHSY and CDR2 is SAAADI. The trim removed 7 bases at V and 7 bases at J, leaving 6 bases unmatched. This CDR3 is 14 amino acids long. The CDR3 loop reads CASKLRQGNSPLHF. CDR3 nucleotide sequence: TGCGCCAGCAAGCTACGACAGGGGAATTCACCCCTCCACTTT.

The chain uses TRBV5-6 and TRBJ2-3; 11 bases match TRBD2. Looked up from germline, CDR1 is SGHDT and CDR2 is YYEEEE. This CDR3 spans 16 amino acids. With V trimmed by 2 bases and J by 5 bases, 7 bases remained unmatched. For the CDR3, the DNA is TGTGCCAGCAGCTTTTTTAGCGGGGGGGCGGTAGATACGCAGTATTTT. It specifies CASSFFSGGAVDTQYF.

This chain joins TRBV7-9 and TRBJ1-3; 8 bases agree with TRBD1. The germline CDR1 and CDR2 sequences are SEHNR and FQNEAQ (reference sequence). The CDR3 spans 13 residues. Trimming removed 10 bases from V and 0 bases from J; junction bases left unmatched: 2. CDR3 DNA: TGTGCCATTCAGGGGGCCTCTGGAAACACCATATATTTT. This codes for CAIQGASGNTIYF. Full variable domain (remainder filled in from reference TRBV7-9 and TRBJ1-3): DTGVSQNPRHKITKRGQNVTFRCDPISEHNRLYWYRQTLGQGPEFLTYFQNEAQLEKSRLLSDRFSAERPKGSFSTLEIQRTEQGDSAMYLCAIQGASGNTIYFGEGSWLTVV.

This chain links TRBV7-3 with TRBJ2-5, with 10 nucleotides matching TRBD2. CDR1 and CDR2 from the germline V gene are SGHTA and FQGTGA. The ends lost 2 bases at V and 5 bases at J; junction bases unmatched: 14. The CDR3 is 18 amino acids. The CDR3 region is CASSLWGPSAGGVETQYF. CDR3 sequence (DNA): TGTGCCAGCAGCTTATGGGGACCATCAGCGGGAGGGGTGGAGACCCAGTACTTC.

This chain joins TRBV7-8 and TRBJ2-2; TRBD2 aligns across 13 bases. Germline CDR1 and CDR2: SGHVS and FQNEAQ. The CDR3 has 15 residues. V shed 6 bases and J 6 bases; nucleotides not matched to a gene: 4. For the CDR3, the DNA is TGTGCCAGCAGACCAACTAGCGGGAGGGCCGGGGAGCTGTTTTTT. This codes for CASRPTSGRAGELFF.